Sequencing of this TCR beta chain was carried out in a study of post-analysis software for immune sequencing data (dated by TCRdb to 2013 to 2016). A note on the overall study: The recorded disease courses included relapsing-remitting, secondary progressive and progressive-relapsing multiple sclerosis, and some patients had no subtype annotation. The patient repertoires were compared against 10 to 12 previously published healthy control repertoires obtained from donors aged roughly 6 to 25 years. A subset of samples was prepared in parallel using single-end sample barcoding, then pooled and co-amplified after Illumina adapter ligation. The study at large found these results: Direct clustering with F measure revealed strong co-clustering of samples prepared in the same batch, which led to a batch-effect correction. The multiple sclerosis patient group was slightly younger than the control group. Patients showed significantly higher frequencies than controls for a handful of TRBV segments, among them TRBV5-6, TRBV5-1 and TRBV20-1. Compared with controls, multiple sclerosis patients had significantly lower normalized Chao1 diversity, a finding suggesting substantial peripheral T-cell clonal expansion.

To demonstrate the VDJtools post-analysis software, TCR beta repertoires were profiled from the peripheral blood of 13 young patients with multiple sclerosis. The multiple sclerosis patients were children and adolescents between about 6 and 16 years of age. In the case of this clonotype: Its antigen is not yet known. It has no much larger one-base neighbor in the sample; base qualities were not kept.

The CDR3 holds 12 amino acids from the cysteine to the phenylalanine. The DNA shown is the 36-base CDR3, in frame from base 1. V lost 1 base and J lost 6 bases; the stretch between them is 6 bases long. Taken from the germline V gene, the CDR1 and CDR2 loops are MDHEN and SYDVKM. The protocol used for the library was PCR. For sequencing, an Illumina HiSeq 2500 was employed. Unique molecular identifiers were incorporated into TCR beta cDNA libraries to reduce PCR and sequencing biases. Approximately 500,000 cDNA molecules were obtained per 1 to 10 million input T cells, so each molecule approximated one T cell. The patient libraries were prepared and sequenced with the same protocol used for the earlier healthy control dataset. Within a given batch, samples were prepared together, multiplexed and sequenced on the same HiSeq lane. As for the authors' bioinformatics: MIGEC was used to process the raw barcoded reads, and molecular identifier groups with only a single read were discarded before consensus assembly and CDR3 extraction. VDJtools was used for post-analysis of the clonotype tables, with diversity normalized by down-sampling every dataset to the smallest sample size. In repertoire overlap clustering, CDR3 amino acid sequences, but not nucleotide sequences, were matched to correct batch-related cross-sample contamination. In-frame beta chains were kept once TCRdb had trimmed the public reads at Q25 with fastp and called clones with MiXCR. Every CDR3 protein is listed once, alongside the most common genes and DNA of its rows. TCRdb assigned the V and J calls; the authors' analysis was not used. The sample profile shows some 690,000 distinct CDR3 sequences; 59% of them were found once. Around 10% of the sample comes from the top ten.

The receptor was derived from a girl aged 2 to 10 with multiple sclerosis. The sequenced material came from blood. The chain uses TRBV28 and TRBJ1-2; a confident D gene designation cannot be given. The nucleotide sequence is TGTGCCAGCAGTTTATTGCGGGATGGCTACACCTTC. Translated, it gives CASSLLRDGYTF.